One and the same sample provided the 31 T cell receptor beta chains below, sequenced in a study of blood T cell repertoires in COVID-19 (TCRdb year 2020). The library was obtained by the immunoSEQ multiplex PCR assay. TCRdb obtained this table from immuneACCESS and retained in-frame rearrangements with V and J assigned. These tables miss some clones; where compared with another copy, unresolved V genes account for less than half of the shortfall, and the remainder is unexplained. This sample holds about 19,000 clones; about 88% were observed only once. About a sixth of the sample goes to the ten largest clones. The specimen sequenced was peripheral blood. These receptors were collected from a man aged 70-80 years with acute or convalescent COVID-19.

The chain employs TRBV12-3 or TRBV12-4 and TRBJ1-4; D is ambiguous. The CDR3 covers 11 residues. Deletions cut 3 bases from V and 7 bases from J, with 3 bases between. CDR3 loop: CASSLSEKLFF. CDR3 coding DNA: TGTGCCAGCAGTTTGAGTGAAAAACTGTTTTTT.

This chain links TRBV6-4 with TRBJ2-3, with 7 bases matching TRBD1. Germline V gene data show CDR1 as MRHNA and CDR2 as SNTAGT. The V and J ends lost 6 bases and 3 bases, in that order; junction bases with no gene match: 3. This CDR3 comprises 13 residues. The chain's CDR3 is CASSEGATDTQYF. In nucleotides, the CDR3 is TGTGCCAGCAGCGAGGGGGCGACAGATACGCAGTATTTT.

V gene TRBV5-4 combines with J gene TRBJ2-3; D might be TRBD1 (7 bases). This CDR3 comprises 16 residues. Per germline, CDR1 SGHNT and CDR2 YYREEE (reference sequence). Trimming shortened V by 4 bases and J by 0 bases, and 15 bases separated the two germline ends. CDR3 nucleotide sequence: TGTGCCAGCAGCGCGGGACAGCAACGCAGCACAGATACGCAGTATTTT. It yields the protein CASSAGQQRSTDTQYF.

The chain is built from TRBV6-4 and TRBJ1-6; perhaps TRBD1 as D (5 bases). V was shortened by 5 bases and J by 8 bases, with 13 bases between the two germline ends. From germline, CDR1 is MRHNA and CDR2 SNTAGT. CDR3 length: 14 residues. CDR3 residues: CASSKGIQDSPLHF. The CDR3 DNA sequence: TGTGCCAGCAGTAAGGGGATACAGGATTCACCCCTCCACTTT.

The genes are TRBV5-1 and TRBJ1-5, with D maybe TRBD1 (5 bases). Germline V gene lookup returns CDR1 SGHRS and CDR2 YFSETQ. This CDR3 is built from 13 residues. The V gene lost 3 bases and the J gene lost 5 bases, with 9 bases spanning the gap. The CDR3 is CASSYDRDQPQHF. The CDR3 coding sequence is TGCGCCAGCAGCTATGACAGAGATCAGCCCCAGCATTTT.

This sequence joins TRBV7-2 and TRBJ2-7; 7 nucleotides agree with TRBD1. From germline, CDR1 is SGHTA and CDR2 FQGNSA. This CDR3 has 14 amino acids. Losses at the gene ends were 4 bases for V and 3 bases for J; bases not matched to a gene: 6. CDR3 nucleotides: TGTGCCAGCAGCTCCCGGACAGGCAGCTACGAGCAGTACTTC. It encodes CASSSRTGSYEQYF.

The V and J genes are TRBV7-2 and TRBJ1-1; 8 bases line up with TRBD1. Germline trimming cut 8 bases from V and 0 bases from J; bases unmatched to any gene: 8. Germline assignment: CDR1 SGHTA and CDR2 FQGNSA. There are 15 residues in the CDR3. CDR3: CASRTGGYMNTEAFF. The CDR3 DNA reads as TGTGCCAGCCGCACAGGGGGATACATGAACACTGAAGCTTTCTTT.

This chain joins TRBV4-3 and TRBJ1-2; 7 bases line up with TRBD1. The V gene end was trimmed by 0 bases and the J gene end by 6 bases; junction bases not matched to a gene: 4. The germline gives CDR1 LGHNA, CDR2 YSLEER. The CDR3 sequence is 14 residues long. The CDR3 is CASSQDRQGDGYTF. The CDR3 DNA follows: TGCGCCAGCAGCCAAGACCGACAGGGAGATGGCTACACCTTC.

J is TRBJ2-5 and V is TRBV10-3, with TRBD1 matching over 9 bases. Looked up from germline, CDR1 is ENHRY and CDR2 is SYGVKD. Trimming removed 3 bases from V and 2 bases from J; junction bases left unmatched: 16. The length of the CDR3 is 19 residues. CDR3 sequence (DNA): TGTGCCATCAGTGATTTCAACAGGACAGGGGTTGTTGGGCAAGAGACCCAGTACTTC. It encodes CAISDFNRTGVVGQETQYF.

J is TRBJ2-6 and V is TRBV28; D unresolved. This CDR3 is built from 15 residues. CDR1 is MDHEN and CDR2 is SYDVKM in the germline V gene. Trimming removed 4 bases from V and 0 bases from J, with 7 bases in between. In nucleotides, the CDR3 is TGTGCCAGCAGTTCACGGAGCTCTGGGGCCAACGTCCTGACTTTC. Translated: CASSSRSSGANVLTF.

This chain connects TRBV7-9 to TRBJ1-1, with 8 positions matching TRBD1. Trimming removed 5 bases from V and 4 bases from J; junction bases left unmatched: 9. The CDR3 is 15 amino acids. The germline CDR1 and CDR2 sequences are SEHNR and FQNEAQ (reference sequence). The CDR3 sequence is CASSTWTGRSTEAFF. The CDR3 region has the DNA TGTGCCAGCAGCACCTGGACAGGGAGGTCCACTGAAGCTTTCTTT.

The chain carries TRBV7-9 and TRBJ1-1, with no clear D. Trimming stripped 1 base from V and 1 base from J, with 13 bases between. The CDR3 has 16 amino acids. CDR1 SEHNR and CDR2 FQNEAQ come from the germline V gene (reference sequence). CDR3 sequence: CASSLVVDRENTEAFF. DNA for the CDR3: TGTGCCAGCAGCTTAGTAGTTGACCGGGAGAACACTGAAGCTTTCTTT. The whole variable domain, remainder taken from reference TRBV7-9 and TRBJ1-1, is DTGVSQNPRHKITKRGQNVTFRCDPISEHNRLYWYRQTLGQGPEFLTYFQNEAQLEKSRLLSDRFSAERPKGSFSTLEIQRTEQGDSAMYLCASSLVVDRENTEAFFGQGTRLTVV.

The CDR3 loop is CASSAGTGGEVTEAFF. For the CDR3, the DNA is TGCGCCAGCAGCGCCGGGACGGGGGGCGAGGTCACTGAAGCTTTCTTT. The gene calls are TRBV5-1 and TRBJ1-1; tentative D call: TRBD1 (6 bases). V was clipped by 4 bases and J by 4 bases, with 20 bases between them. CDR1 is SGHRS, CDR2 YFSETQ, per germline. The CDR3 is made up of 16 amino acids.

V and J are TRBV7-9 and TRBJ2-7; 12 bases are a match to TRBD2. V gave up 1 base and J gave up 4 bases; unmatched junction bases: 2. This CDR3 spans 15 amino acids. Germline loops: CDR1 SEHNR, CDR2 FQNEAQ (reference sequence). The CDR3 DNA reads as TGTGCCAGCAGCTTAGGGACTAGCGGGAAGTACGAGCAGTACTTC. This gives the protein CASSLGTSGKYEQYF.

This clone was seen a handful of times. The V gene is TRBV27, the J gene TRBJ1-1, with 10 positions matching TRBD1. The germline CDR1 and CDR2 sequences are MNHEY and SMNVEV (reference sequence). J lost 6 bases, V lost 0 bases, and 7 bases had no gene match. The CDR3 runs 16 residues. The CDR3 region has the DNA TGTGCCAGCAGTTTATCACTGACAGGGGGCATCTCTGAAGCTTTCTTT. Translating gives CASSLSLTGGISEAFF.

The chain joins TRBV7-3 to TRBJ2-5; 8 bases line up with TRBD1. J gave up 1 base and V 2 bases, and 3 bases lay outside the gene matches. CDR3 length equals 15 residues. CDR1 is SGHTA, CDR2 FQGTGA, per germline. The CDR3 here is CASSLRQGSQETQYF. The CDR3 bases are TGTGCCAGCAGCTTACGACAGGGGTCCCAAGAGACCCAGTACTTC.

This rearrangement joins TRBV5-4 to TRBJ2-7; tentative D call: TRBD2 (6 bases). Germline assignment: CDR1 SGHNT and CDR2 YYREEE (reference sequence). The CDR3 consists of 12 residues. Trimming took 4 bases from V and 4 from J, leaving 9 bases between them. In DNA form, the CDR3 reads TGTGCCAGCAGCGGTGCGGGGTACGAGCAGTACTTC. Residues: CASSGAGYEQYF.

The chain recombines TRBV9 with TRBJ2-3, with 12 nucleotides matching TRBD2. With 5 bases clipped from V and 3 bases from J, the junction kept 7 bases outside the gene matches. The CDR3 sequence is 16 residues long. Germline CDR1 reads SGDLS; CDR2 reads YYNGEE. CDR3 nucleotide sequence: TGTGCCAGCAGACGAGGGACTAGCGGGCCGACAGATACGCAGTATTTT. This codes for CASRRGTSGPTDTQYF.

This sequence joins TRBV18 and TRBJ1-1; D unresolved. Trimming took off 3 bases at V and 4 bases at J, with 12 bases between the two ends. The CDR3 spans 14 residues. CDR1 is KGHSH, CDR2 LQKENI, per germline. CDR3 DNA sequence: TGTGCCAGCTCACCGGGAGATTGGAGCACTGAAGCTTTCTTT. Translation gives CASSPGDWSTEAFF.

The V gene is TRBV19, the J gene TRBJ2-2, with D perhaps TRBD2 (5 bases). This CDR3 contains 13 residues. The germline V gene has CDR1 LNHDA and CDR2 SQIVND (reference sequence). The V end lost 10 bases, the J end lost 4 bases, and 13 bases lay between the germline ends. This CDR3 is CATSQRTTGELFF. The CDR3 DNA sequence: TGTGCCACCTCCCAGCGGACCACCGGGGAGCTGTTTTTT.

The CDR3 loop reads CASNTGQSSYNEQFF. DNA of the CDR3: TGTGCCAGCAACACGGGACAGAGCTCCTACAATGAGCAGTTCTTC. V is TRBV2 and J is TRBJ2-1, with 7 bases lining up with TRBD1. The CDR3 totals 15 residues. Germline V lookup: CDR1 SNHLY, CDR2 FYNNEI. V lost 7 bases to trimming and J lost 0 bases; unmatched junction nucleotides: 6. Together with reference TRBV2 and TRBJ2-1, the CDR3 gives the full variable domain: EPEVTQTPSHQVTQMGQEVILRCVPISNHLYFYWYRQILGQKVEFLVSFYNNEISEKSEIFDDQFSVERPDGSNFTLKIRSTKLEDSAMYFCASNTGQSSYNEQFFGPGTRLTVL.

The V and J genes are TRBV2 and TRBJ1-1; D unclear. Germline values: CDR1 SNHLY, CDR2 FYNNEI. The V end lost 2 bases, the J end lost 1 base, and 8 bases lay between the germline ends. CDR3 size: 14 residues. CDR3 residues: CASSESRGNTEAFF. CDR3 nucleotides: TGTGCCAGCAGTGAAAGCCGGGGGAACACTGAAGCTTTCTTT.

V is TRBV7-2 and J is TRBJ1-5, with a possible D match to TRBD1 (5 bases). CDR3 length: 13 amino acids. Germline lookup yields CDR1 SGHTA and CDR2 FQGNSA. V was pared by 4 bases and J by 6 bases, with 10 bases between. CDR3 amino acids: CASSSAGIQPQHF. The CDR3 coding sequence is TGTGCCAGCAGCTCCGCAGGGATTCAGCCCCAGCATTTT. Filled out from reference TRBV7-2 and TRBJ1-5, the complete variable domain reads GAGVSQSPSNKVTEKGKDVELRCDPISGHTALYWYRQSLGQGLEFLIYFQGNSAPDKSGLPSDRFSAERTGGSVSTLTIQRTQQEDSAVYLCASSSAGIQPQHFGDGTRLSIL.

The chain couples TRBV7-3 to TRBJ2-7; D is uncertain. The CDR3 is made up of 15 amino acids. Trimming left V 2 bases short and J 3 bases short, with 14 bases between. CDR1 and CDR2 from the germline V gene are SGHTA and FQGTGA. This CDR3 reads CASSLSAVARYEQYF. CDR3 DNA: TGTGCCAGCAGCTTATCCGCAGTGGCCCGCTACGAGCAGTACTTC.

V gene TRBV11-1 combines with J gene TRBJ2-1, with D perhaps matching TRBD1 (7 bases). V lost 10 bases and J lost 1, with 17 bases in between. CDR3 length: 15 residues. In germline, CDR1 is SGHAT, CDR2 FQDESV (reference sequence). CDR3 in amino acids: CATQEGQMSYNEQFF. DNA for the CDR3: TGTGCCACCCAGGAGGGACAGATGTCCTACAATGAGCAGTTCTTC.

The chain employs TRBV15 and TRBJ2-1; 8 bases are shared with TRBD2. The CDR3 length is 16 residues. The V segment lost 0 bases and the J segment 7 bases; nucleotides outside the gene matches: 8. From germline, CDR1 is LNHNV and CDR2 YYDKDF (reference sequence). CDR3 in amino acids: CATSRDRASGLNEQFF. CDR3 bases: TGTGCCACCAGCAGAGATCGGGCTAGCGGGCTTAATGAGCAGTTCTTC.

J is TRBJ1-1 and V is TRBV19, with unresolved D. Germline V gene lookup returns CDR1 LNHDA and CDR2 SQIVND (reference sequence). This CDR3 comprises 14 residues. With 1 base removed from V and 5 bases from J, the gap between germline ends came to 11 bases. DNA of the CDR3: TGTGCCAGTAGTATAGGCGCCGGGGAGACTGAAGCTTTCTTT. Amino acid sequence: CASSIGAGETEAFF.

The chain uses TRBV4-2 and TRBJ2-1; tentative D call: TRBD1 (8 bases). CDR3 length: 14 residues. V was trimmed by 0 bases and J by 12 bases, leaving 15 bases between them. Germline values: CDR1 LGHNA, CDR2 YNFKEQ. CDR3 residues: CASSQEGEGTGQFF. The CDR3 region has the DNA TGTGCCAGCAGCCAAGAAGGGGAGGGGACAGGGCAGTTCTTC.

The chain joins TRBV19 to TRBJ1-5, with D uncertain. The V end was cut by 6 bases, the J end by 3 bases, with 12 bases between. From germline, CDR1 is LNHDA and CDR2 SQIVND (reference sequence). This CDR3 contains 14 residues. The CDR3 sequence is CASRDPGINQPQHF. CDR3 nucleotides: TGTGCCAGTAGAGATCCGGGGATCAATCAGCCCCAGCATTTT.

The chain recombines TRBV11-2 with TRBJ2-2, with 7 bases matching TRBD1. The CDR3 extends over 15 amino acids. Unmatched junction bases numbered 8, after V lost 5 bases and J lost 5 bases. Germline assignment: CDR1 SGHAT and CDR2 FQNNGV. The CDR3 spells CASSPDRVETGELFF. The CDR3 nucleotides are TGTGCCAGCAGCCCCGACAGGGTGGAGACCGGGGAGCTGTTTTTT.

The chain employs TRBV7-2 and TRBJ2-7; 7 nucleotides match TRBD2. The junction had 10 bases not matched to a gene; V was cut back by 1 base and J by 4 bases. Germline V gives CDR1 SGHTA, CDR2 FQGNSA. CDR3 length: 16 residues. CDR3 residues: CASSLVASGKMYEQYF. CDR3 sequence (DNA): TGTGCCAGCAGCTTAGTGGCGAGCGGGAAAATGTACGAGCAGTACTTC.